A single sample is the source of the 27 T cell receptor beta chains below, sequenced in a study of CD8+ T cells in alopecia areata. cDNA reverse transcribed from extracted RNA served as the sequencing template. The method was immunoSEQ multiplex PCR; TCRdb's version includes in-frame clones alone and lacks a portion of them. The sample shows over 150,000 clones, 50% to 60% of them seen only once. The sequencing used CD4+ T cells sorted from blood, collected at week 0. All receptors come from a human donor with alopecia areata.

This clone was found a few times. The chain has TRBV27 and TRBJ1-6, with 7 bases matching TRBD1. The CDR3 covers 13 residues. Germline-derived CDR1 and CDR2 are MNHEY and SMNVEV (reference sequence). V gave up 5 bases and J gave up 14 bases; unmatched junction bases: 9. DNA of the CDR3: TGTGCCAGCAGTCCTAGACAGGGTATCACCCTCCACTTT. It specifies CASSPRQGITLHF.

J is TRBJ1-5 and V is TRBV29-1; 9 bases match TRBD1. V lost 4 bases to trimming and J lost 3 bases; unmatched junction nucleotides: 7. Germline CDR1 reads SQVTM; CDR2 reads ANQGSEA. This CDR3 contains 15 residues. CDR3 sequence reads: CSVGDRAENNQPQHF. CDR3 in DNA: TGCAGCGTTGGGGACAGGGCGGAAAACAATCAGCCCCAGCATTTT. Looking up the rest from reference TRBV29-1 and TRBJ1-5 gives the full variable domain: SAVISQKPSRDICQRGTSLTIQCQVDSQVTMMFWYRQQPGQSLTLIATANQGSEATYESGFVIDKFPISRPNLTFSTLTVSNMSPEDSSIYLCSVGDRAENNQPQHFGDGTRLSIL.

This chain uses TRBV2 with TRBJ1-5, with 9 bases fitting TRBD1. This CDR3 spans 15 amino acids. Looked up from germline, CDR1 is SNHLY and CDR2 is FYNNEI. J gave up 7 bases and V 1 base, and 5 bases lay outside the gene matches. The CDR3 reads CASSEGTGARQPQHF. CDR3 coding DNA: TGTGCCAGCAGTGAAGGGACAGGGGCACGGCAGCCCCAGCATTTT.

This clone has a single count. V usage is TRBV29-1 and J usage is TRBJ2-3; tentatively, D is TRBD1 (6 bases). Germline assignment: CDR1 SQVTM and CDR2 ANQGSEA. The CDR3 sequence is 13 residues long. Trimming took off 7 bases at V and 0 bases at J, with 11 bases between the two ends. CDR3 coding DNA: TGCAGCGGAGGAGACAGGAGCACAGATACGCAGTATTTT. Protein product: CSGGDRSTDTQYF.

This clone was detected a few times. The rearrangement uses TRBV29-1 and TRBJ1-1; possible D gene TRBD1, 5 bases. Looked up from germline, CDR1 is SQVTM and CDR2 is ANQGSEA. V lost 4 bases and J lost 5, with 14 bases in between. This CDR3 has 13 residues. DNA for the CDR3: TGCAGCGTTGCTGGGCGGGGGTTGACTGAAGCTTTCTTT. Amino acid sequence: CSVAGRGLTEAFF.

This chain connects TRBV25-1 to TRBJ2-7, with 7 bases aligning to TRBD1. This CDR3 comprises 12 residues. Trimming took 3 bases from V and 10 from J; bases not matched to a gene: 6. Looked up from germline, CDR1 is MGHDK and CDR2 is SYGVNS. The CDR3 loop is CASSENRGAQYF. The CDR3 DNA is TGTGCCAGCAGTGAGAACAGGGGCGCACAGTACTTC.

The J gene is TRBJ1-1, the V gene TRBV5-6; D remains ambiguous. V gave up 4 bases and J gave up 6 bases, with 13 bases separating them. Germline values: CDR1 SGHDT, CDR2 YYEEEE. The length of the CDR3 is 13 residues. This CDR3 is CASSPHPSPEAFF. CDR3 coding DNA: TGTGCCAGCAGCCCGCACCCAAGCCCTGAAGCTTTCTTT.

J is TRBJ1-6 and V is TRBV9, with 9 bases lining up with TRBD1. Per the germline V gene, CDR1 is SGDLS and CDR2 is YYNGEE. The CDR3 runs 13 residues. The ends lost 7 bases at V and 10 bases at J; junction bases unmatched: 6. CDR3 in amino acids: CASGGTGNSPLHF. The CDR3 DNA follows: TGTGCCAGCGGGGGGACAGGGAACTCACCCCTCCACTTT.

CDR3 residues: CATAEGGLETQYF. The CDR3 nucleotides are TGTGCCACCGCCGAGGGGGGTCTGGAGACCCAGTACTTC. The chain has TRBV11-1 and TRBJ2-5; the D gene could be TRBD1 or TRBD2 (6 bases each). Germline V CDR1 and CDR2: SGHAT, FQDESV (reference sequence). The germline V and J ends were trimmed by 10 bases and 5 bases, with 17 bases remaining between them. The CDR3 covers 13 residues.

This clone has more than one count but fewer than ten. This rearrangement joins TRBV29-1 to TRBJ2-3, with a possible D match to TRBD2 (5 bases). Trimming cost V 7 bases and J 2 bases, with 10 bases left between them. The CDR3 extends over 12 amino acids. The germline V gene encodes CDR1 SQVTM and CDR2 ANQGSEA. This chain's CDR3 is CSGRTATDTQYF. DNA of the CDR3: TGCAGCGGACGGACTGCCACAGATACGCAGTATTTT.

The chain combines TRBV7-9 with TRBJ2-2; 8 bases are a match to TRBD2. This CDR3 has 15 amino acids. Losses at the gene ends were 3 bases for V and 2 bases for J; bases not matched to a gene: 2. CDR1 and CDR2 from the germline V gene are SEHNR and FQNEAQ (reference sequence). The CDR3 DNA follows: TGTGCCAGCAGCTTTGGACTAGCCAACACCGGGGAGCTGTTTTTT. Protein product: CASSFGLANTGELFF.

There are a few counts of this clone. The chain employs TRBV11-2 and TRBJ2-7, with 11 nucleotides matching TRBD2. CDR1 is SGHAT, CDR2 FQNNGV, per germline. The V gene end was trimmed by 7 bases and the J gene end by 3 bases; junction bases not matched to a gene: 2. The CDR3 sequence is 13 residues long. CDR3 nucleotides: TGTGCCAGCACGCTAGCGGGGGGCTACGAGCAGTACTTC. This gives the protein CASTLAGGYEQYF.

V usage is TRBV7-2 and J usage is TRBJ2-4; the D gene is possibly TRBD1 (5 bases). V lost 1 base, J lost 8 bases, and 15 bases lay in between. The CDR3 runs 15 residues. The V gene's germline CDR1 is SGHTA and CDR2 FQGNSA. The CDR3 region has the DNA TGTGCCAGCAGCTTAGTGGGGCAGGGCTGGGACATTCAGTACTTC. This codes for CASSLVGQGWDIQYF.

The rearrangement links TRBV6-6 to TRBJ1-5, with TRBD1 as a possible D gene (5 bases). The length of the CDR3 is 13 residues. V lost 7 bases and J 0 bases, leaving 7 bases between the germline ends. CDR1 MNHNY and CDR2 SVGAGI come from the germline V gene (reference sequence). Here the CDR3 reads CASTGNSNQPQHF. CDR3 coding DNA: TGTGCCAGCACAGGGAATAGCAATCAGCCCCAGCATTTT.

The rearrangement joins TRBV7-8 to TRBJ2-5, with 10 bases fitting TRBD2. This CDR3 has 19 residues. Germline V gene sequence: CDR1 SGHVS, CDR2 FQNEAQ. J was trimmed by 3 bases and V by 3 bases; bases with no gene match: 16. Here the CDR3 DNA reads TGTGCCAGCAGCTTTCGAAAGAACTTACTAGCGGGGAAGGAAGAGACCCAGTACTTC. It codes for CASSFRKNLLAGKEETQYF.

This chain links TRBV9 with TRBJ2-3; no clear D. The germline gives CDR1 SGDLS, CDR2 YYNGEE. Trimming pared 4 bases from V and 4 bases from J, leaving 10 bases between. CDR3 length: 13 residues. The DNA for the CDR3 is TGTGCCAGCAGCTGGTCGGCAGCAGATACGCAGTATTTT. It specifies CASSWSAADTQYF.

This clone was seen a handful of times. The CDR3 region is CASSYNYGYTF. The CDR3 nucleotides read TGTGCCAGCAGTTACAACTATGGCTACACCTTC. V and J are TRBV6-5 and TRBJ1-2; D call uncertain. Trimming took 2 bases from V and 2 from J, leaving 0 bases between them. The CDR3 has 11 amino acids. Germline lookup yields CDR1 MNHEY and CDR2 SVGAGI.

This chain uses TRBV30 with TRBJ2-1; unclear D gene. Per the germline V gene, CDR1 is GTSNPN and CDR2 is SVGIG (reference sequence). The length of the CDR3 is 16 residues. V was trimmed by 2 bases and J by 6 bases, leaving 20 bases between them. The CDR3 bases are TGTGCCTGGAGTAAAGATCTACAGCTTGTGGTCAATGAGCAGTTCTTC. This encodes CAWSKDLQLVVNEQFF.

This chain uses TRBV28 with TRBJ1-5; 7 bases match TRBD1. Germline assignment: CDR1 MDHEN and CDR2 SYDVKM. After removal of 4 bases from V and 0 bases from J, the junction contained 9 bases not matched to a gene. CDR3 length: 17 residues. The CDR3, as DNA: TGTGCCAGCAGTTCAGGGGGGGGACGGCCTAGCAATCAGCCCCAGCATTTT. This gives the protein CASSSGGGRPSNQPQHF.

This chain uses TRBV4-1 with TRBJ2-1, with 10 bases lining up with TRBD2. Germline V CDR1 and CDR2: MGHRA, YSYEKL. V shed 4 bases and J 5 bases; nucleotides not matched to a gene: 5. The CDR3 has 15 amino acids. The CDR3 DNA sequence: TGCGCCAGCAGCCGGGGACTAGCGAACAACAATGAGCAGTTCTTC. It specifies CASSRGLANNNEQFF.

The chain links TRBV5-1 to TRBJ2-7, with D tentatively TRBD1 (6 bases). Looked up from germline, CDR1 is SGHRS and CDR2 is YFSETQ. V was pared by 5 bases and J by 0 bases, with 15 bases between. The CDR3 loop spans 15 amino acids. This CDR3 reads CASRKIGQSSYEQYF. CDR3 nucleotide sequence: TGCGCCAGCAGGAAAATCGGACAGTCCTCCTACGAGCAGTACTTC.

Comment on this clone: Other nucleotide sequences in the sample specify the same CDR3. The V gene is TRBV5-1, the J gene TRBJ2-5; D gene uncertain. Trimming took off 0 bases at V and 5 bases at J, with 5 bases between the two ends. The CDR3 loop spans 12 amino acids. Germline loops: CDR1 SGHRS, CDR2 YFSETQ. Here the CDR3 reads CASSLVGETQYF. The CDR3 DNA follows: TGCGCCAGCAGCTTGGTGGGGGAGACCCAGTACTTC.

The rearrangement uses TRBV29-1 and TRBJ2-4; perhaps TRBD2 as D (6 bases). Germline-derived CDR1 and CDR2 are SQVTM and ANQGSEA. This CDR3 region has 13 residues. V lost 6 bases and J 7 bases, leaving 16 bases between the germline ends. The CDR3 loop reads CSVGGPRLNIQYF. The CDR3 nucleotides read TGCAGCGTGGGGGGACCCCGGTTGAACATTCAGTACTTC.

The CDR3 nucleotides read TGCGCCAGCAGCTTGTCAGGGACAAGTACTGGAAACACCATATATTTT. It yields the protein CASSLSGTSTGNTIYF. The V gene is TRBV5-1, the J gene TRBJ1-3; D possibly corresponds to TRBD1 (6 bases). V gave up 1 base and J gave up 2 bases, with 13 bases separating them. CDR3 length equals 16 residues. The germline V gene has CDR1 SGHRS and CDR2 YFSETQ.

This chain joins TRBV6-6 and TRBJ2-7, with D uncertain. Germline assignment: CDR1 MNHNY and CDR2 SVGAGI (reference sequence). The CDR3 is 11 residues long. Deletions cut 6 bases from V and 5 bases from J, with 8 bases between. The CDR3, as DNA: TGTGCCAGCAGCGACCTCGACGAGCAGTACTTC. It yields the protein CASSDLDEQYF.

The rearrangement uses TRBV9 and TRBJ1-6, with D tentatively TRBD1 (5 bases). CDR1 SGDLS and CDR2 YYNGEE come from the germline V gene. Trimming took off 3 bases at V and 9 bases at J, with 13 bases between the two ends. This CDR3 is 14 amino acids long. In nucleotides, the CDR3 is TGTGCCAGCAGCGCCGGGACTAGCGGTTCACCCCTCCACTTT. Translation gives CASSAGTSGSPLHF.

This clone was recorded a few times. This chain joins TRBV2 and TRBJ2-1; D is unresolved. CDR1 and CDR2 (germline): SNHLY, FYNNEI. Deletions cut 4 bases from V and 11 bases from J, with 6 bases between. The CDR3 has 10 amino acids. Here the CDR3 reads CASSVEQQFF. CDR3 bases: TGTGCCAGCAGTGTTGAACAGCAGTTCTTC. Full variable domain (missing parts from reference TRBV2 and TRBJ2-1): EPEVTQTPSHQVTQMGQEVILRCVPISNHLYFYWYRQILGQKVEFLVSFYNNEISEKSEIFDDQFSVERPDGSNFTLKIRSTKLEDSAMYFCASSVEQQFFGPGTRLTVL.